These 29 T cell receptor beta chains were all obtained from the same sample, sequenced in a study of T cell responses to AZD1222 COVID-19 vaccine. The protocol was immunoSEQ multiplex PCR, while the TCRdb copy is restricted to in-frame clones and leaves out a portion. The sample lists 90,000 to 130,000 clones; less than 95% were seen once. This specimen consisted of peripheral blood, obtained 28 days after the second AZD1222 dose. Source of these receptors: an adult who received the AZD1222 COVID-19 vaccine.

J is TRBJ1-1 and V is TRBV19, with D unclear. Germline lookup yields CDR1 LNHDA and CDR2 SQIVND (reference sequence). V was shortened by 5 bases and J by 0 bases, with 10 bases between the two germline ends. This CDR3 contains 14 residues. In nucleotides, the CDR3 is TGTGCCAGTAGTCTCGGGGTCATGAACACTGAAGCTTTCTTT. Its protein is CASSLGVMNTEAFF.

The chain joins TRBV15 to TRBJ1-1; unclear D gene. This CDR3 has 11 residues. V lost 8 bases and J lost 3, with 7 bases in between. Germline V lookup: CDR1 LNHNV, CDR2 YYDKDF (reference sequence). CDR3 sequence (DNA): TGTGCCACCGAATGGGACACTGAAGCTTTCTTT. Protein sequence: CATEWDTEAFF.

The chain carries TRBV2 and TRBJ2-2, with D possibly being TRBD1 or TRBD2 (5 bases each). Looked up from germline, CDR1 is SNHLY and CDR2 is FYNNEI. The CDR3 extends over 16 amino acids. V was trimmed by 9 bases and J by 2 bases, leaving 19 bases between them. The CDR3 region is CASTRTGTQNTGELFF. The CDR3, as DNA: TGTGCCAGTACTAGAACCGGGACCCAAAACACCGGGGAGCTGTTTTTT.

This chain connects TRBV6-5 to TRBJ1-5; D might be TRBD1 (6 bases). Germline V lookup: CDR1 MNHEY, CDR2 SVGAGI. The CDR3 loop spans 15 amino acids. V was pared by 6 bases and J by 7 bases, with 19 bases between. This CDR3 reads CASSVSGVIGQPQHF. CDR3 DNA sequence: TGTGCCAGCAGCGTTTCAGGGGTCATCGGACAGCCCCAGCATTTT.

The chain has TRBV7-9 and TRBJ1-6; a weak D match, TRBD1 (6 bases). Germline CDR1 reads SEHNR; CDR2 reads FQNEAQ (reference sequence). Trimming cost V 5 bases and J 0 bases, with 11 bases left between them. The CDR3 consists of 16 residues. CDR3 DNA sequence: TGTGCCAGCAGCGGGGTAGGGGGCTCCTATAATTCACCCCTCCACTTT. Translating gives CASSGVGGSYNSPLHF.

The CDR3 region is CASSNTGVNYGYTF. The CDR3 bases are TGTGCCAGCAGCAATACAGGGGTCAACTATGGCTACACCTTC. This chain joins TRBV6-5 and TRBJ1-2, with 7 positions matching TRBD1. V was clipped by 6 bases and J by 2 bases; unmatched bases: 6. Germline V gene data show CDR1 as MNHEY and CDR2 as SVGAGI. This CDR3 spans 14 amino acids.

V is TRBV3-1 (or the pseudogene TRBV3-2) and J is TRBJ2-7; possible D gene TRBD1, 6 bases. Trimming left V 1 base short and J 6 bases short, with 13 bases between. The CDR3 covers 14 residues. Germline V gives CDR1 LGHDT, CDR2 YNNKEL (reference sequence). The CDR3 sequence is CASSQVIQGGEQYF. The DNA of the CDR3 is TGTGCCAGCAGCCAAGTCATACAGGGTGGCGAGCAGTACTTC.

The chain joins TRBV3-1 (or the pseudogene TRBV3-2) to TRBJ1-4; possible D gene TRBD1, 5 bases. The CDR3 totals 15 residues. V gave up 4 bases and J gave up 0 bases, with 9 bases separating them. Per germline, CDR1 LGHDT and CDR2 YNNKEL (reference sequence). This CDR3 is CASSPWGATNEKLFF. For the CDR3, the DNA is TGTGCCAGCAGCCCATGGGGGGCAACTAATGAAAAACTGTTTTTT.

The chain joins TRBV18 to TRBJ1-2, with TRBD1 as a possible D gene (6 bases). Deletions cut 3 bases from V and 6 bases from J, with 8 bases between. Germline values: CDR1 KGHSH, CDR2 LQKENI. This CDR3 region has 12 residues. This CDR3 reads CASSPSGDGYTF. In nucleotides, the CDR3 is TGTGCCAGCTCACCTTCAGGGGATGGCTACACCTTC.

The genes are TRBV3-1 (or the pseudogene TRBV3-2) and TRBJ2-5; 10 bases are shared with TRBD2. The J segment lost 4 bases and the V segment lost 1 base, leaving 9 bases of the junction unmatched. This CDR3 is built from 17 residues. Germline V CDR1 and CDR2: LGHDT, YNNKEL (reference sequence). The CDR3 sequence: CASSQATSGAARETQYF. Here the CDR3 DNA reads TGTGCCAGCAGCCAAGCCACTAGCGGGGCTGCGAGAGAGACCCAGTACTTC.

The chain joins TRBV2 to TRBJ2-7, with 7 bases fitting TRBD2. Looked up from germline, CDR1 is SNHLY and CDR2 is FYNNEI. The CDR3 runs to 14 residues. The V segment lost 3 bases and the J segment 7 bases; nucleotides outside the gene matches: 9. The CDR3 spells CASSDGTIKGEQYF. CDR3 nucleotides: TGTGCCAGCAGTGACGGGACTATCAAAGGGGAGCAGTACTTC.

The chain recombines TRBV5-8 with TRBJ1-3; D unresolved. The germline gives CDR1 SGHTS, CDR2 YDEGEE. The CDR3 has 12 amino acids. Deletions cut 3 bases from V and 4 bases from J, with 5 bases between. The CDR3 nucleotides read TGTGCCAGCAGCTACCTCGGAAACACCATATATTTT. Translated: CASSYLGNTIYF. Using reference TRBV5-8 and TRBJ1-3 for the parts outside the CDR3, the full variable domain is EAGVTQSPTHLIKTRGQQATLRCSPISGHTSVYWYQQALGLGLQFLLWYDEGEERNRGNFPPRFSGRQFPNYSSELNVNALELEDSALYLCASSYLGNTIYFGEGSWLTVV.

The rearrangement links TRBV5-5 to TRBJ2-1; a possible D gene is TRBD2 (5 bases). This CDR3 has 15 amino acids. CDR1 is SGHKS, CDR2 YYEKEE, per germline (reference sequence). Between the trimmed V and J ends, which lost 4 bases and 1 base, there was a span of 12 bases. CDR3 loop: CASSPLGSSYNEQFF. The CDR3 nucleotides read TGTGCCAGCAGCCCGTTGGGGAGTTCCTACAATGAGCAGTTCTTC.

The chain has TRBV29-1 and TRBJ1-1, with a possible D match to TRBD1 (5 bases). With 4 bases removed from V and 4 bases from J, the gap between germline ends came to 16 bases. Germline values: CDR1 SQVTM, CDR2 ANQGSEA. The CDR3 is made up of 14 amino acids. The CDR3 reads CSVGRGEGSTEAFF. The DNA for the CDR3 is TGCAGCGTTGGGAGGGGTGAGGGTAGCACTGAAGCTTTCTTT.

V and J are TRBV5-5 and TRBJ1-2; tentatively, D is TRBD1 (6 bases). The germline V and J ends were trimmed by 0 bases and 0 bases, with 15 bases remaining between them. The CDR3 loop spans 17 amino acids. CDR1 SGHKS and CDR2 YYEKEE come from the germline V gene (reference sequence). The DNA of the CDR3 is TGTGCCAGCAGCTTGGCCTACAGGGCTATAGCTAACTATGGCTACACCTTC. Its protein product is CASSLAYRAIANYGYTF.

The gene calls are TRBV7-9 and TRBJ2-7; the match to TRBD1 covers 8 bases. This CDR3 region has 15 residues. CDR1 and CDR2 (germline): SEHNR, FQNEAQ (reference sequence). V lost 2 bases to trimming and J lost 5 bases; unmatched junction nucleotides: 8. The CDR3 DNA reads as TGTGCCAGCAGCTTACCCATCGGACAGGGAAACGAGCAGTACTTC. Residues: CASSLPIGQGNEQYF.

The genes are TRBV21-1 and TRBJ1-6; the D call in the table, TRBD1, was not verified against the DNA. TRBV21-1 is recorded as a pseudogene. The CDR3 loop spans 16 amino acids. The CDR3 sequence: CASRGQGRPRSSPLHF. CDR3 sequence (DNA): TGTGCCAGCAGGGGACAGGGAAGGCCTCGGAGTTCACCCCTCCACTTT.

The rearrangement uses TRBV28 and TRBJ1-1; tentatively, D is TRBD1 (6 bases). The CDR3 loop spans 16 amino acids. The V gene's germline CDR1 is MDHEN and CDR2 SYDVKM. With 1 base removed from V and 5 bases from J, the gap between germline ends came to 17 bases. CDR3 in amino acids: CASSLYGGAWRTEAFF. In nucleotides, the CDR3 is TGTGCCAGCAGTTTATACGGGGGCGCCTGGAGGACTGAAGCTTTCTTT. Variable domain in full (rest from reference TRBV28 and TRBJ1-1): DVKVTQSSRYLVKRTGEKVFLECVQDMDHENMFWYRQDPGLGLRLIYFSYDVKMKEKGDIPEGYSVSREKKERFSLILESASTNQTSMYLCASSLYGGAWRTEAFFGQGTRLTVV.

With regard to this clone: Other DNA sequences within the sample encode an identical CDR3. This chain links TRBV19 with TRBJ2-2; maybe TRBD2 (6 bases). V lost 1 base to trimming and J lost 2 bases, with 8 bases between them. This CDR3 contains 15 residues. Germline CDR1 reads LNHDA; CDR2 reads SQIVND (reference sequence). The CDR3 nucleotides are TGTGCCAGTAGTATAGGGGGGACTAACACCGGGGAGCTGTTTTTT. Its translation is CASSIGGTNTGELFF.

The chain combines TRBV2 with TRBJ1-4; possibly TRBD1 for D (6 bases). The CDR3 has 12 residues. Germline-derived CDR1 and CDR2 are SNHLY and FYNNEI. V lost 10 bases to trimming and J lost 5 bases, with 11 bases between them. The CDR3 sequence: CATEGGNEKLFF. The DNA for the CDR3 is TGTGCCACTGAGGGGGGGAATGAAAAACTGTTTTTT.

V is TRBV19 and J is TRBJ1-1; D gene unclear. Germline assignment: CDR1 LNHDA and CDR2 SQIVND (reference sequence). CDR3 size: 15 residues. Trimming took off 3 bases at V and 4 bases at J, with 15 bases between the two ends. CDR3 protein: CASSMPGGQSTEAFF. The CDR3 DNA sequence: TGTGCCAGTAGTATGCCGGGAGGTCAATCCACTGAAGCTTTCTTT.

V gene TRBV24-1 combines with J gene TRBJ1-2; D is possibly TRBD1 (6 bases). CDR3 length equals 11 residues. Trimming stripped 4 bases from V and 10 bases from J, with 9 bases between. The V gene's germline CDR1 is KGHDR and CDR2 SFDVKD. CDR3: CATSDHRDYTF. The CDR3 bases are TGTGCCACCAGTGACCACAGGGACTACACCTTC.

This clone was counted once. This chain connects TRBV19 to TRBJ2-5, with TRBD2 identical over 15 bases. Germline V gene data show CDR1 as LNHDA and CDR2 as SQIVND (reference sequence). The J segment lost 5 bases and the V segment lost 3 bases, leaving 7 bases of the junction unmatched. The CDR3 has 17 amino acids. CDR3 in DNA: TGTGCCAGTAGTATCCTGGGACTAGCGGGGGGTTCCGAGACCCAGTACTTC. Translation gives CASSILGLAGGSETQYF.

This sequence joins TRBV6-5 and TRBJ2-1, with D maybe TRBD2 (5 bases). The CDR3 has 14 residues. Germline V CDR1 and CDR2: MNHEY, SVGAGI. The V and J ends lost 0 bases and 5 bases respectively, with 8 bases between them. The CDR3 DNA follows: TGTGCCAGCAGTTACTCTTGGCGGGACAATGAGCAGTTCTTC. This codes for CASSYSWRDNEQFF.

The gene calls are TRBV5-1 and TRBJ1-5; D call uncertain. The CDR3 has 15 residues. The germline V gene encodes CDR1 SGHRS and CDR2 YFSETQ. V was cut by 3 bases and J by 0 bases, with 10 bases left in between. CDR3 sequence (DNA): TGCGCCAGCAGCTACGACCCCTATAGCAATCAGCCCCAGCATTTT. Its translation: CASSYDPYSNQPQHF.

V is TRBV4-1 and J is TRBJ2-5, with TRBD1 matching 8 bases. V lost 3 bases to trimming and J lost 1 base; unmatched junction nucleotides: 4. The CDR3 covers 15 residues. CDR1 is MGHRA, CDR2 YSYEKL, per germline. As DNA, the CDR3 is TGCGCCAGCAGCCAGGACAGGGTTCCCCAAGAGACCCAGTACTTC. Protein sequence: CASSQDRVPQETQYF.

This rearrangement joins TRBV10-2 to TRBJ1-6; D not resolved. The CDR3 length is 15 residues. Germline V gene lookup returns CDR1 WSHSY and CDR2 SAAADI. The V end was cut by 7 bases, the J end by 5 bases, with 15 bases between. CDR3 sequence (DNA): TGCGCCAGCATTCCGAGACAACCTAATAATTCACCCCTCCACTTT. Residues: CASIPRQPNNSPLHF.

The rearrangement uses TRBV29-1 and TRBJ1-1, with D tentatively TRBD1 (5 bases). The V end was cut by 6 bases, the J end by 6 bases, with 11 bases between. The germline CDR1 and CDR2 sequences are SQVTM and ANQGSEA. The CDR3 sequence is 11 residues long. Here the CDR3 reads CSVPQGPEAFF. As DNA, the CDR3 is TGCAGCGTACCGCAGGGCCCTGAAGCTTTCTTT.

The gene calls are TRBV5-1 and TRBJ1-2; weak D call: TRBD1 (5 bases). Germline V lookup: CDR1 SGHRS, CDR2 YFSETQ. The CDR3 is 14 residues long. V dropped 2 bases and J dropped 2 bases, with 10 bases sitting between them. The CDR3: CASSFQTENYGYTF. The CDR3 bases are TGCGCCAGCAGCTTTCAGACAGAGAACTATGGCTACACCTTC.